The rows below give T cell receptor beta chains drawn from one sample of a study of blood T cell repertoires in COVID-19. Assay used: immunoSEQ multiplex PCR; TCRdb lists only in-frame clones, some missing. The sample consists of roughly 200,000 clones, roughly 80% of them appearing once. The sequencing sample was made of peripheral blood. Receptor source: a man aged 55 to 70 with acute or convalescent COVID-19. The CDR3 runs from the conserved cysteine through the conserved F or W. The order of the fields is V gene, clone size, D gene, J gene, CDR3 protein, CDR3 DNA. The D gene is left open where the match is weak. Not every row has a clone size; where given, it reads once, few, many or a size class.

TRBV7-9	-	-	TRBJ2-7	CASMGRGLVYEQYF	TGTGCCAGCATGGGGCGGGGTTTGGTCTACGAGCAGTACTTC
TRBV4-2	-	-	TRBJ2-1	CASTTDGSPNEQFF	TGTGCCAGCACCACTGACGGGAGCCCCAATGAGCAGTTCTTC
TRBV7-2	-	TRBD2	TRBJ2-2	CASSLGLAGGHGGELFF	TGTGCCAGCAGCTTAGGATTAGCGGGGGGGCACGGCGGGGAGCTGTTTTTT
TRBV18	-	TRBD2	TRBJ2-7	CASSPGLAGVVEQYF	TGTGCCAGCTCACCTGGACTAGCGGGAGTGGTCGAGCAGTACTTC
TRBV4-2	-	-	TRBJ1-5	CASSQDSSRGQPQHF	TGTGCCAGCAGCCAAGATAGCTCCCGGGGTCAGCCCCAGCATTTT
TRBV27	-	TRBD2	TRBJ2-2	CASSPPSGLNTGELFF	TGTGCCAGCAGTCCCCCTAGCGGGCTGAACACCGGGGAGCTGTTTTTT
TRBV19	-	-	TRBJ2-3	CASSLRTSTDTQYF	TGTGCCAGTAGTCTCCGGACTAGCACAGATACGCAGTATTTT
TRBV24-1	-	-	TRBJ1-5	CATSDKGTPGGQPQHF	TGTGCCACCAGTGATAAGGGGACCCCTGGGGGGCAGCCCCAGCATTTT
TRBV7-6	-	-	TRBJ2-5	CASSGLQETQYF	TGTGCCAGCAGCGGCCTTCAAGAGACCCAGTACTTC
TRBV24-1	once	TRBD1	TRBJ2-3	CATSDADRRTYF	TGTGCCACCAGTGATGCGGACAGGAGAACGTATTTT
TRBV5-4	once	TRBD2	TRBJ2-2	CASSLTSGSFAGELFF	TGTGCCAGCAGCTTGACTAGCGGGAGCTTCGCCGGGGAGCTGTTTTTT
TRBV6-4	-	-	TRBJ1-4	CASSPGEIGNEKLFF	TGTGCCAGCAGCCCAGGTGAAATCGGCAATGAAAAACTGTTTTTT
TRBV10-3	-	TRBD1	TRBJ1-1	CAISGAGTGTNTEAFF	TGTGCCATCAGTGGGGCCGGGACAGGGACCAACACTGAAGCTTTCTTT
TRBV21-1	-	-	TRBJ1-5	CASSARGFYYLGPRSNQPQHF	TGTGCCAGCAGCGCCCGGGGATTTTACTATCTGGGTCCGAGGAGCAATCAGCCCCAGCATTTT
TRBV3-1/TRBV3-2	-	TRBD1	TRBJ1-6	CASSHQDRGNSPLHF	TGTGCCAGCAGCCACCAGGACAGGGGTAATTCACCCCTCCACTTT
TRBV19	-	-	TRBJ1-3	CASSILRGTGNTIYF	TGTGCCAGTAGTATCCTTAGGGGTACTGGAAACACCATATATTTT
TRBV10-1	-	TRBD1	TRBJ2-4	CASSDPNRGNIQYF	TGCGCCAGCAGTGATCCGAACAGGGGAAACATTCAGTACTTC
TRBV5-1	-	TRBD1	TRBJ1-1	CASSLEPTGGGTEAFF	TGCGCCAGCAGCTTAGAACCCACAGGGGGCGGTACTGAAGCTTTCTTT
TRBV11-2	-	-	TRBJ1-4	CASSLDQQGGKLFF	TGTGCCAGCAGCTTAGATCAACAGGGTGGAAAACTGTTTTTT
TRBV11-1	-	-	TRBJ2-1	CASSLGLDSYNEQFF	TGTGCCAGCAGCCTCGGACTGGACTCCTACAATGAGCAGTTCTTC
TRBV5-1	-	TRBD1	TRBJ1-1	CASSLGDSPYTEAFF	TGCGCCAGCAGCTTGGGGGACAGTCCCTACACTGAAGCTTTCTTT
TRBV5-4	-	TRBD1	TRBJ1-6	CASSQGQNNSPLHF	TGTGCCAGCAGCCAGGGACAGAATAATTCACCCCTCCACTTT
TRBV11-2	-	-	TRBJ1-1	CASSRRTDDTEAFF	TGTGCCAGCAGCCGACGGACAGATGACACTGAAGCTTTCTTT
TRBV6-1	-	TRBD1	TRBJ1-2	CASSEEGTAYGYTF	TGTGCCAGCAGTGAAGAAGGGACAGCCTATGGCTACACCTTC
TRBV6-5	-	TRBD1	TRBJ1-4	CASSQTGGNEKLFF	TGTGCCAGCAGTCAGACAGGGGGCAATGAAAAACTGTTTTTT
TRBV10-3	-	TRBD2	TRBJ2-1	CAISEPEADGTSIYEQFF	TGTGCCATCAGTGAGCCCGAGGCAGACGGGACTAGTATCTATGAGCAGTTCTTC
TRBV23-1	-	TRBD1	TRBJ1-1	CASSQCGTGGGRPWDTEAFF	TGCGCCAGCAGTCAATGTGGGACAGGGGGCGGCCGTCCGTGGGACACTGAAGCTTTCTTT
TRBV3-1/TRBV3-2	-	-	TRBJ1-1	CASRGANTEAFF	TGTGCCAGCAGAGGAGCGAACACTGAAGCTTTCTTT
TRBV7-6	once	-	TRBJ2-5	CASSLNGGGLQETQYF	TGTGCCAGCAGCCTCAACGGTGGGGGCCTCCAAGAGACCCAGTACTTC
TRBV2	once	TRBD1	TRBJ1-4	CASRVTGVVNEKLFF	TGTGCCAGCAGGGTAACAGGGGTGGTAAATGAAAAACTGTTTTTT
TRBV24-1	-	-	TRBJ1-4	CATSLGGSNEKLFF	TGTGCCACCAGTTTGGGAGGTTCTAATGAAAAACTGTTTTTT
TRBV9	once	TRBD1	TRBJ1-3	CASSGREGTGYGNTIYF	TGTGCCAGCAGCGGAAGAGAAGGGACAGGGTATGGAAACACCATATATTTT
TRBV7-2	-	-	TRBJ1-1	CASSPSRIIPEAFF	TGTGCCAGCAGCCCCAGCAGGATTATCCCTGAAGCTTTCTTT
TRBV19	-	-	TRBJ1-6	CAASVGRYNSPLHF	TGTGCCGCCTCAGTGGGCAGGTATAATTCACCCCTCCACTTT
TRBV27	-	TRBD2	TRBJ2-2	CASSLYSGGLRELFF	TGTGCCAGCAGTTTATATAGCGGGGGGCTCAGGGAGCTGTTTTTT
TRBV11-2	few	-	TRBJ2-3	CASSLARHGRDTQYF	TGTGCCAGCAGCTTAGCCAGACATGGGCGAGATACGCAGTATTTT
TRBV3-1/TRBV3-2	once	TRBD2	TRBJ2-5	CASSQGGTSGGETQYF	TGTGCCAGCAGCCAAGGGGGGACTAGCGGGGGAGAGACCCAGTACTTC
TRBV21-1	-	-	TRBJ2-1	CASSVRLAGSRQFF	TGTGCCAGCAGCGTAAGACTAGCGGGAAGTAGACAGTTCTTC
TRBV4-2	-	-	TRBJ1-1	CASSQEQTQPWTEAFF	TGTGCCAGCAGCCAAGAACAGACACAACCGTGGACTGAAGCTTTCTTT
TRBV5-1	-	-	TRBJ2-2	CASSSQGTSSTGELFF	TGCGCCAGCAGCTCGCAGGGAACTAGCTCCACCGGGGAGCTGTTTTTT
TRBV24-1	-	-	TRBJ2-1	CATSDFAGMGYNEQFF	TGTGCCACCAGTGATTTTGCCGGGATGGGTTACAATGAGCAGTTCTTC
TRBV11-2	-	TRBD1	TRBJ2-2	CASRPIRGSTGELFF	TGTGCCAGCAGGCCAATCAGGGGGTCTACCGGGGAGCTGTTTTTT
TRBV14	few	TRBD1	TRBJ1-2	CASSQPDRSGYTF	TGTGCCAGCAGCCAGCCGGACAGGAGCGGCTACACCTTC
TRBV10-3	-	-	TRBJ2-3	CAINPVGTDTQYF	TGTGCCATCAATCCGGTGGGCACAGATACGCAGTATTTT
TRBV6-2/TRBV6-3	-	-	TRBJ2-3	CASSYWPTDTQYF	TGTGCCAGCAGTTACTGGCCAACAGATACGCAGTATTTT
TRBV10-3	few	TRBD1	TRBJ1-1	CAISESGQGITEAFF	TGTGCCATCAGTGAGTCGGGACAGGGAATCACTGAAGCTTTCTTT
TRBV27	few	TRBD1	TRBJ1-2	CASSLGYVTGAGYGYTF	TGTGCCAGCAGTTTAGGCTATGTGACAGGGGCGGGCTATGGCTACACCTTC
TRBV4-1	few	-	TRBJ2-7	CASSQEQVIAYEQYF	TGCGCCAGCAGCCAAGAACAGGTCATAGCCTACGAGCAGTACTTC
TRBV7-8	-	TRBD2	TRBJ2-3	CASSSRFIAGTDTQYF	TGTGCCAGCAGCTCCCGGTTCATAGCGGGGACAGATACGCAGTATTTT
TRBV28	-	-	TRBJ2-7	CASSSGFLAEQYF	TGTGCCAGCAGTTCCGGGTTCTTGGCCGAGCAGTACTTC
TRBV5-8	-	TRBD1	TRBJ1-5	CASSTGTGSYSNQPQHF	TGTGCCAGCAGCACCGGGACAGGGAGTTATAGCAATCAGCCCCAGCATTTT
TRBV5-1	-	TRBD2	TRBJ2-4	CASSAGTSGALAKNIQYF	TGCGCCAGCAGCGCTGGGACTAGCGGGGCTCTAGCCAAAAACATTCAGTACTTC